The 16 T cell receptor beta chains presented below share a single source sample, sequenced in a study of identical twins. TCRdb independently ran MiXCR on the 5' RACE reads; one entry per CDR3 protein. This table holds 400,000 to 600,000 distinct CDR3 sequences, about 20% found once. These data were also filed under a second study, of yellow fever vaccine responses in identical twins.

Sequenced input: CD4+ T cells sorted from blood. These TCRs come from a woman aged 18-29 years in good health.

This clonotype has a count of ten or more. The gene calls are TRBV5-1 and TRBJ2-1; D possibly uses TRBD1 or TRBD2 (5 bases each). CDR1 is SGHRS and CDR2 is YFSETQ in the germline V gene. This CDR3 is 15 amino acids long. Trimming took 4 bases from V and 8 from J, leaving 19 bases between them. The CDR3 region has the DNA TGCGCCAGCAGCCATACAGTTTTCGGGGCCGATGAGCAGTTCTTC. It yields the protein CASSHTVFGADEQFF.

This chain joins TRBV5-1 and TRBJ2-2, with D maybe TRBD2 (7 bases). The CDR3 is made up of 15 amino acids. With 4 bases removed from V and 4 bases from J, the gap between germline ends came to 14 bases. Germline V gene sequence: CDR1 SGHRS, CDR2 YFSETQ. The CDR3 DNA is TGCGCCAGCAGCCCCGAGGGGGGGCGCACCGGGGAGCTGTTTTTT. It translates to CASSPEGGRTGELFF.

This clonotype showed up just a few times. The V gene is TRBV12-3 or TRBV12-4, the J gene TRBJ2-7; D is unclear. The ends were cut back, 2 bases at V and 3 bases at J, with 5 bases in the middle. The CDR3 consists of 12 residues. CDR3 sequence (DNA): TGTGCCAGCAGTTTAAACGGCTACGAGCAGTACGTC. Its translation is CASSLNGYEQYV.

This chain connects TRBV29-1 to TRBJ2-3; TRBD2 agrees at 12 bases. Unmatched junction bases numbered 14, after V lost 6 bases and J lost 7 bases. This CDR3 is built from 16 residues. Looked up from germline, CDR1 is SQVTM and CDR2 is ANQGSEA. As DNA, the CDR3 is TGCAGCGTCGGTCCCGAGGCTAGCGGGGGGGCGTATACGCAGTATTTT. Amino acids: CSVGPEASGGAYTQYF.

This clonotype was counted only a few times. The chain is built from TRBV20-1 and TRBJ2-3; TRBD2 matches 8 bases. The CDR3 covers 14 residues. The ends lost 6 bases at V and 2 bases at J; junction bases unmatched: 7. Per germline, CDR1 DFQATT and CDR2 SNEGSKA (reference sequence). CDR3 in DNA: TGCAGTGCCCGGGGGGGGACTACCACAGATACGCAGTATTTT. Its translation is CSARGGTTTDTQYF.

This clonotype was picked up a small number of times. The chain has TRBV5-1 and TRBJ1-2; the D gene is possibly TRBD1 (6 bases). With 0 bases removed from V and 6 bases from J, the gap between germline ends came to 12 bases. Germline V gene lookup returns CDR1 SGHRS and CDR2 YFSETQ. The CDR3 is 14 residues long. The DNA for the CDR3 is TGCGCCAGCAGCTTGGGGTCGCCAGGGGATGGCTACACCTTC. It encodes CASSLGSPGDGYTF.

CDR3 nucleotides: TGTGCCAGCAGAACTAGCGGTTCCTTCTCCTACAATGAGCAGTTCTTC. It is translated as CASRTSGSFSYNEQFF. V is TRBV2 and J is TRBJ2-1; 8 bases match TRBD2. The CDR3 has 16 residues. V dropped 6 bases and J dropped 0; count of bases not matched to a gene: 7. CDR1 SNHLY and CDR2 FYNNEI come from the germline V gene. The complete variable domain, with remaining parts taken from reference TRBV2 and TRBJ2-1, reads EPEVTQTPSHQVTQMGQEVILRCVPISNHLYFYWYRQILGQKVEFLVSFYNNEISEKSEIFDDQFSVERPDGSNFTLKIRSTKLEDSAMYFCASRTSGSFSYNEQFFGPGTRLTVL.

This clonotype has only a few counts. This chain links TRBV20-1 with TRBJ2-5, with 8 bases that match TRBD2. The junction had 10 bases not matched to a gene; V was cut back by 6 bases and J by 4 bases. Per the germline V gene, CDR1 is DFQATT and CDR2 is SNEGSKA (reference sequence). CDR3 length: 14 amino acids. CDR3 protein: CSASSSGVRETQYF. The CDR3 DNA is TGCAGTGCGTCGAGTAGCGGGGTTAGAGAGACCCAGTACTTC.

There are a few counts of this clonotype. The V call is TRBV6-5, the J call TRBJ2-7, with 12 bases lining up with TRBD2. The J segment lost 2 bases and the V segment lost 0 bases, leaving 5 bases of the junction unmatched. Germline CDR1 is MNHEY and CDR2 is SVGAGI. CDR3 length: 17 residues. The CDR3 reads CASSYSPPSGGAYEQYV. The CDR3 DNA reads TGTGCCAGCAGTTACTCCCCTCCTAGCGGGGGGGCCTACGAGCAGTACGTC.

The CDR3 bases are TGCGCCAGCAGCCAAGGGTCAGGTCTAGCCAAAAACATTCAGTACTTC. Translation gives CASSQGSGLAKNIQYF. V usage is TRBV4-1 and J usage is TRBJ2-4, with no clear D. The CDR3 has 16 residues. Between the trimmed V and J ends, which lost 1 base and 0 bases, there was a span of 10 bases. The V gene's germline CDR1 is MGHRA and CDR2 YSYEKL.

This clonotype was counted only a few times. This chain connects TRBV4-1 to TRBJ2-7, with D uncertain. Between the trimmed V and J ends, which lost 0 bases and 3 bases, there was a span of 6 bases. Germline CDR1 is MGHRA and CDR2 is YSYEKL. The CDR3 is made up of 13 amino acids. The CDR3 region has the DNA TGCGCCAGCAGCCAAGAAACCGTCTACGAGCAGTACGTC. This translates into CASSQETVYEQYV.

The V and J genes are TRBV29-1 and TRBJ1-1; no firm D call. The germline CDR1 and CDR2 sequences are SQVTM and ANQGSEA. This CDR3 is 13 amino acids long. V was clipped by 4 bases and J by 0 bases, with 9 bases between them. Here the CDR3 DNA reads TGCAGCGTTGTCCCCCTGCTGAACACTGAAGCTTTCTTT. It codes for CSVVPLLNTEAFF. The full variable domain, in which reference TRBV29-1 and TRBJ1-1 provide the parts outside the CDR3, is SAVISQKPSRDICQRGTSLTIQCQVDSQVTMMFWYRQQPGQSLTLIATANQGSEATYESGFVIDKFPISRPNLTFSTLTVSNMSPEDSSIYLCSVVPLLNTEAFFGQGTRLTVV.

The chain uses TRBV20-1 and TRBJ2-5; no reliable D call. Germline-derived CDR1 and CDR2 are DFQATT and SNEGSKA (reference sequence). V dropped 6 bases and J dropped 3 bases, with 14 bases sitting between them. This CDR3 is built from 13 residues. The DNA of the CDR3 is TGCAGTGCGCTATACTCCGTAAAAGAGACCCAGTACTTC. Amino acids: CSALYSVKETQYF.

A few counts support this clonotype. This chain connects TRBV2 to TRBJ2-1; 9 bases match TRBD2. In germline, CDR1 is SNHLY, CDR2 FYNNEI. The CDR3 has 14 residues. The J segment lost 4 bases and the V segment lost 7 bases, leaving 5 bases of the junction unmatched. Written as DNA, the CDR3 is TGTGCCAGCATTCGGCTAGCGGGGTACAATGAGCAGTTCTTC. Translating it yields CASIRLAGYNEQFF.

The V call is TRBV18, the J call TRBJ1-2; no clear D. Trimming took off 3 bases at V and 5 bases at J, with 10 bases between the two ends. This CDR3 is 13 amino acids long. Per germline, CDR1 KGHSH and CDR2 LQKENI. The CDR3 DNA reads TGTGCCAGCTCACCGGACCGAAAATATGGCTACACCTTC. The encoded protein is CASSPDRKYGYTF.

This clonotype was seen more than once but under ten times. The chain is built from TRBV5-1 and TRBJ2-5; 15 nucleotides align to TRBD2. After removal of 1 base from V and 5 bases from J, the junction contained 3 bases not matched to a gene. The CDR3 is 16 amino acids. Germline-derived CDR1 and CDR2 are SGHRS and YFSETQ. The CDR3 loop is CASSLFGLAGGETQYF. The CDR3 DNA is TGCGCCAGCAGCTTGTTCGGACTAGCGGGAGGGGAGACCCAGTACTTC.